This entry features one T cell receptor beta chain sequence. There were TCR beta CDR3 regions amplified from RNA transcripts. The HTBI primer set was used in a first-round RT-PCR of the TCR CDR3. TCRdb re-called the multiplex PCR reads with MiXCR, one entry per CDR3 protein. This sample has 500,000 to 550,000 distinct CDR3 sequences; under 25% occur once, and the top ten carry about 26%. The sample belongs to a study of T cells in Graves' hyperthyroidism and ophthalmopathy. This CDR3 spans 14 amino acids. CDR1 and CDR2 (germline): DFQATT, SNEGSKA (reference sequence). V gave up 3 bases and J gave up 9 bases; unmatched junction bases: 7.

Specimen: blood. J is TRBJ2-2 and V is TRBV20-1; 10 positions match TRBD2. This clonotype originated in a man aged 18 to 30 with Graves' hyperthyroidism. The CDR3 bases are TGCAGTGCTAGTTCCAGCGGGAGGGGCCGGGAGCTGTTTTTT. Protein sequence: CSASSSGRGRELFF.